The 29 T cell receptor beta chains below all came from one sample that was sequenced in a study of spatial heterogeneity in lung cancer. No antigen has been assigned to these receptors. Study-wide findings and caveats: Tumor mutation counts were tracked by expanded intratumoral alpha and beta TCR counts.

TCRdb re-analysed the 5' RACE reads in MiXCR, keeping a single row per CDR3 protein. The sample lists about 27,000 distinct CDR3 sequences, around 7.4% occurring once. As to time point: sample taken at primary tumor resection. This specimen consisted of lung tumor tissue, obtained at surgery. The receptors were gathered from a male donor with early-stage non-small cell lung cancer.

This clonotype was seen ten or more times. This rearrangement joins TRBV6-5 to TRBJ1-1; a weak D match, TRBD1 (6 bases). This CDR3 is 14 amino acids long. Germline CDR1 is MNHEY and CDR2 is SVGAGI. V was pared by 0 bases and J by 4 bases, with 9 bases between. The CDR3 spells CASSYSRGGTEAFF. In DNA form, the CDR3 reads TGTGCCAGCAGTTACTCTAGAGGGGGCACTGAAGCTTTCTTT.

There are many counts of this clonotype. The chain couples TRBV6-2 or TRBV6-3 to TRBJ2-3, with TRBD1 identical over 9 bases. Germline V gene data show CDR1 as MNHEY and CDR2 as SVGEGT. This CDR3 comprises 16 residues. Trimming cost V 4 bases and J 4 bases; bases outside gene matches: 9. CDR3 sequence: CASSSGTGRVSDTQYF. Written as DNA, the CDR3 is TGTGCCAGCAGTTCCGGGACAGGGAGAGTCTCAGATACGCAGTATTTT.

This clonotype was detected many times. The chain uses TRBV15 and TRBJ2-1; D remains ambiguous. The V end lost 1 base, the J end lost 7 bases, and 11 bases lay between the germline ends. CDR1 is LNHNV and CDR2 is YYDKDF in the germline V gene (reference sequence). The CDR3 runs 14 residues. The CDR3 is CATSRGVATNEQFF. The CDR3 DNA reads TGTGCCACCAGCAGAGGGGTAGCCACTAATGAGCAGTTCTTC.

This clonotype was detected ten times or more. The CDR3 bases are TGTGCCAGCGGTGGAAACATTCAGTACTTC. Amino acid sequence: CASGGNIQYF. The chain is built from TRBV2 and TRBJ2-4; D remains unclear. The CDR3 has 10 amino acids. Germline CDR1 and CDR2: SNHLY and FYNNEI. The V end lost 8 bases, the J end lost 6 bases, and 5 bases lay between the germline ends.

This clonotype appeared many times. This chain connects TRBV28 to TRBJ1-1, with D hard to call. V was shortened by 3 bases and J by 0 bases, with 8 bases between the two germline ends. Per germline, CDR1 MDHEN and CDR2 SYDVKM. CDR3 length: 14 amino acids. DNA for the CDR3: TGTGCCAGCAGTTTTCCAGGTATGAACACTGAAGCTTTCTTT. Residues: CASSFPGMNTEAFF.

In this sample, this clonotype turned up many times. The chain employs TRBV7-8 and TRBJ2-3; 10 nucleotides agree with TRBD2. J gave up 1 base and V 5 bases, and 6 bases lay outside the gene matches. The CDR3 length is 16 residues. Germline loops: CDR1 SGHVS, CDR2 FQNEAQ. The CDR3 region has the DNA TGTGCCAGCAGCGCCCTAGCGGGGGAGGGCACAGATACGCAGTATTTT. Its translation: CASSALAGEGTDTQYF. The whole variable domain, remainder taken from reference TRBV7-8 and TRBJ2-3, is GAGVSQSPRYKVAKRGQDVALRCDPISGHVSLFWYQQALGQGPEFLTYFQNEAQLDKSGLPSDRFFAERPEGSVSTLKIQRTQQEDSAVYLCASSALAGEGTDTQYFGPGTRLTVL.

This clonotype was recorded many times. The chain combines TRBV3-1 with TRBJ2-7; unclear D gene. Trimming removed 2 bases from V and 7 bases from J, with 9 bases in between. Per the germline V gene, CDR1 is LGHDT and CDR2 is YNNKEL (reference sequence). The CDR3 consists of 12 residues. CDR3 nucleotides: TGTGCCAGCAGCCAAAGGTTAGGAGAGCAGTACTTC. Encoded protein: CASSQRLGEQYF.

This clonotype was seen only a few times. V and J are TRBV28 and TRBJ1-2; D is undetermined. In germline, CDR1 is MDHEN, CDR2 SYDVKM. V was trimmed by 6 bases and J by 6 bases, leaving 8 bases between them. CDR3 length equals 11 residues. CDR3 loop: CASRSLNGYTF. The CDR3 DNA reads TGTGCCAGCAGATCCCTCAATGGCTACACCTTC.

The table lists this clonotype with many counts. V gene TRBV2 combines with J gene TRBJ1-6; D is unclear. The V gene's germline CDR1 is SNHLY and CDR2 FYNNEI. V was clipped by 8 bases and J by 4 bases, with 15 bases between them. The CDR3 is 15 residues long. CDR3 region: CASVQAREYNSPLHF. CDR3 DNA sequence: TGTGCCAGCGTCCAAGCTAGGGAATATAATTCACCCCTCCACTTT.

The V and J genes are TRBV7-8 and TRBJ2-7, with 7 bases fitting TRBD1. The CDR3 is made up of 15 amino acids. The germline V gene encodes CDR1 SGHVS and CDR2 FQNEAQ. V was clipped by 1 base and J by 2 bases; unmatched bases: 5. The CDR3 region has the DNA TGTGCCAGCAGCTTAGTAGGGACAGCCGCCTACGAGCAGTACTTC. It is translated as CASSLVGTAAYEQYF.

This clonotype was found many times. This chain uses TRBV3-1 with TRBJ1-2; D remains ambiguous. The germline gives CDR1 LGHDT, CDR2 YNNKEL (reference sequence). CDR3 length: 14 amino acids. V was shortened by 1 base and J by 1 base, with 7 bases between the two germline ends. CDR3 coding DNA: TGTGCCAGCAGCCAAGCGCCAGGTAACTATGGCTACACCTTC. Amino acid sequence: CASSQAPGNYGYTF.

This clonotype was counted many times. J is TRBJ2-3 and V is TRBV5-1, with 11 bases matching TRBD2. This CDR3 comprises 17 residues. Germline V lookup: CDR1 SGHRS, CDR2 YFSETQ. Trimming at V came to 3 bases and at J to 3 bases, leaving 9 bases not matched to a gene. DNA of the CDR3: TGCGCCAGCAGCTCATCCCCTAGCGGGGGGAATACAGATACGCAGTATTTT. Residues: CASSSSPSGGNTDTQYF.

This clonotype showed up many times. DNA for the CDR3: TGCAGTGCTAAAGGTGTGGGTTCCACAGATACGCAGTATTTT. Translating gives CSAKGVGSTDTQYF. The rearrangement links TRBV20-1 to TRBJ2-3; D gene unclear. The germline V gene has CDR1 DFQATT and CDR2 SNEGSKA (reference sequence). Trimming took 4 bases from V and 2 from J, leaving 13 bases between them. CDR3 length: 14 residues.

V gene TRBV5-1 combines with J gene TRBJ1-1; possible D gene TRBD1, 6 bases. The ends were cut back, 3 bases at V and 2 bases at J, with 17 bases in the middle. The V gene's germline CDR1 is SGHRS and CDR2 YFSETQ. This CDR3 has 16 residues. CDR3 in amino acids: CASSWGDTRVNTEAFF. CDR3 DNA sequence: TGCGCCAGCAGCTGGGGGGACACACGAGTCAACACTGAAGCTTTCTTT. The variable domain in full, completed from reference TRBV5-1 and TRBJ1-1, reads KAGVTQTPRYLIKTRGQQVTLSCSPISGHRSVSWYQQTPGQGLQFLFEYFSETQRNKGNFPGRFSGRQFSNSRSEMNVSTLELGDSALYLCASSWGDTRVNTEAFFGQGTRLTVV.

The rearrangement uses TRBV20-1 and TRBJ1-5, with a possible D match to TRBD1 (6 bases). The CDR3 sequence is 15 residues long. In germline, CDR1 is DFQATT, CDR2 SNEGSKA (reference sequence). V dropped 6 bases and J dropped 4 bases, with 19 bases sitting between them. DNA for the CDR3: TGCAGTGCAGGAAAGACAGGATTTTTGAATCAGCCCCAGCATTTT. Its translation is CSAGKTGFLNQPQHF.

At least ten counts were recorded for this clonotype. The chain employs TRBV4-1 and TRBJ1-5, with 7 bases matching TRBD1. Looked up from germline, CDR1 is MGHRA and CDR2 is YSYEKL. The trim removed 2 bases at V and 5 bases at J, leaving 9 bases unmatched. This CDR3 has 16 amino acids. CDR3 nucleotide sequence: TGCGCCAGCAGCCAATCTTTGGACAGGCCCCATCAGCCCCAGCATTTT. Translating gives CASSQSLDRPHQPQHF.

This clonotype was recorded at least ten times. This chain joins TRBV5-1 and TRBJ2-1, with D unresolved. Trimming cost V 4 bases and J 3 bases, with 17 bases left between them. The germline gives CDR1 SGHRS, CDR2 YFSETQ. The CDR3 runs to 16 residues. The CDR3, as DNA: TGCGCCAGCAGCACCCGTACAGTAGAGAACTACAATGAGCAGTTCTTC. Translating gives CASSTRTVENYNEQFF.

This clonotype was detected ten times or more. The V gene is TRBV12-3 or TRBV12-4, the J gene TRBJ2-3, with D perhaps TRBD2 (5 bases). Trimming stripped 2 bases from V and 6 bases from J, with 12 bases between. The CDR3 length is 14 residues. CDR3 residues: CASSLQSRGDTQYF. The CDR3 nucleotides are TGTGCCAGCAGTTTACAATCGCGCGGGGATACGCAGTATTTT.

In its sample, this clonotype was seen many times. This sequence joins TRBV20-1 and TRBJ2-3; weak D call: TRBD1 (6 bases). The length of the CDR3 is 13 residues. Trimming took 6 bases from V and 1 from J, leaving 11 bases between them. Germline CDR1 is DFQATT and CDR2 is SNEGSKA (reference sequence). CDR3 amino acids: CSAIYRGTDTQYF. The DNA for the CDR3 is TGCAGTGCCATATACAGGGGCACAGATACGCAGTATTTT.

This clonotype was picked up many times. The chain joins TRBV7-6 to TRBJ2-7; TRBD2 matches at 11 bases. Trimming cost V 1 base and J 10 bases; bases outside gene matches: 6. The CDR3 runs 14 residues. Germline-derived CDR1 and CDR2 are SGHVS and FNYEAQ. The chain's CDR3 is CASSLGLAGGEQYF. The DNA of the CDR3 is TGTGCCAGCAGCTTAGGGCTAGCGGGGGGAGAACAGTACTTC.

This clonotype was observed a few times. The V gene is TRBV6-2 or TRBV6-3, the J gene TRBJ1-1; D gene ambiguous. The CDR3 spans 13 residues. V lost 6 bases, J lost 1 base, and 9 bases lay in between. CDR1 MNHEY and CDR2 SVGEGT come from the germline V gene. CDR3 protein: CASRLEWNTEAFF. The CDR3 DNA sequence: TGTGCCAGCAGACTGGAGTGGAACACTGAAGCTTTCTTT.

This clonotype was counted at least ten times. The chain links TRBV5-1 to TRBJ2-5, with 10 nucleotides matching TRBD1. The CDR3 is 16 residues long. Germline V gene data show CDR1 as SGHRS and CDR2 as YFSETQ. With 1 base clipped from V and 0 bases from J, the junction kept 3 bases outside the gene matches. The CDR3 reads CASSLLDRGYQETQYF. In nucleotides, the CDR3 is TGCGCCAGCAGCTTGTTGGACAGGGGGTACCAAGAGACCCAGTACTTC.

This clonotype was seen ten or more times. This chain joins TRBV7-9 and TRBJ1-5; D is unclear. Trimming shortened V by 1 base and J by 7 bases, and 11 bases separated the two germline ends. Germline-derived CDR1 and CDR2 are SEHNR and FQNEAQ (reference sequence). The CDR3 covers 14 residues. The CDR3 coding sequence is TGTGCCAGCAGCTTAGATGGCCTGGGACAGCCCCAGCATTTT. Translated: CASSLDGLGQPQHF. Combining the CDR3 with reference TRBV7-9 and TRBJ1-5 gives the whole variable domain DTGVSQNPRHKITKRGQNVTFRCDPISEHNRLYWYRQTLGQGPEFLTYFQNEAQLEKSRLLSDRFSAERPKGSFSTLEIQRTEQGDSAMYLCASSLDGLGQPQHFGDGTRLSIL.

V is TRBV27 and J is TRBJ2-7, with TRBD1 matching 9 bases. After removal of 5 bases from V and 1 base from J, the junction contained 6 bases not matched to a gene. The CDR3 length is 15 residues. The V gene's germline CDR1 is MNHEY and CDR2 SMNVEV (reference sequence). CDR3 coding DNA: TGTGCCAGCAGTAGAACGGGACAGGGATCCTACGAGCAGTACTTC. It codes for CASSRTGQGSYEQYF.

This clonotype was counted at least ten times. The rearrangement links TRBV20-1 to TRBJ1-1; 8 bases agree with TRBD1. Trimming took 3 bases from V and 1 from J; bases not matched to a gene: 10. Per the germline V gene, CDR1 is DFQATT and CDR2 is SNEGSKA (reference sequence). There are 16 residues in the CDR3. CDR3 in DNA: TGCAGTGCTAGGGCCCCGCGGACAGGGACGAACACTGAAGCTTTCTTT. Encoded protein: CSARAPRTGTNTEAFF.

In this sample, this clonotype turned up many times. The V call is TRBV7-2, the J call TRBJ2-3, with 10 bases identical to TRBD2. CDR1 SGHTA and CDR2 FQGNSA come from the germline V gene. Losses at the gene ends were 3 bases for V and 6 bases for J; bases not matched to a gene: 9. The CDR3 has 16 amino acids. The CDR3 sequence is CASSFTAGGPQDTQYF. CDR3 bases: TGTGCCAGCAGCTTTACAGCGGGGGGGCCCCAGGATACGCAGTATTTT.

By sample fraction, this clonotype is medium-sized (0.01 to 0.1%). This rearrangement joins TRBV11-2 to TRBJ2-1; a weak D match, TRBD1 (5 bases). CDR1 and CDR2 (germline): SGHAT, FQNNGV. The CDR3 covers 13 residues. V lost 1 base to trimming and J lost 8 bases, with 9 bases between them. CDR3 in amino acids: CASSLGGGDEQFF. In nucleotides, the CDR3 is TGTGCCAGCAGCTTAGGGGGCGGCGATGAGCAGTTCTTC.

V gene TRBV5-1 combines with J gene TRBJ1-3; D is unresolved. Germline CDR1 is SGHRS and CDR2 is YFSETQ. This CDR3 is built from 13 residues. The V and J ends lost 3 bases and 0 bases respectively, with 4 bases between them. The CDR3, as DNA: TGCGCCAGCAGCTCCGGCTCTGGAAACACCATATATTTT. This sequence encodes CASSSGSGNTIYF. Full variable domain (outside the CDR3, taken from reference TRBV5-1 and TRBJ1-3): KAGVTQTPRYLIKTRGQQVTLSCSPISGHRSVSWYQQTPGQGLQFLFEYFSETQRNKGNFPGRFSGRQFSNSRSEMNVSTLELGDSALYLCASSSGSGNTIYFGEGSWLTVV.

This clonotype was seen repeatedly, ten times or more. This chain uses TRBV6-6 with TRBJ1-6, with unresolved D. V lost 10 bases to trimming and J lost 0 bases, with 7 bases between them. Germline loops: CDR1 MNHNY, CDR2 SVGAGI (reference sequence). This CDR3 is 13 amino acids long. Here the CDR3 reads CATRPSYNSPLHF. For the CDR3, the DNA is TGTGCCACCCGGCCCTCCTATAATTCACCCCTCCACTTT.